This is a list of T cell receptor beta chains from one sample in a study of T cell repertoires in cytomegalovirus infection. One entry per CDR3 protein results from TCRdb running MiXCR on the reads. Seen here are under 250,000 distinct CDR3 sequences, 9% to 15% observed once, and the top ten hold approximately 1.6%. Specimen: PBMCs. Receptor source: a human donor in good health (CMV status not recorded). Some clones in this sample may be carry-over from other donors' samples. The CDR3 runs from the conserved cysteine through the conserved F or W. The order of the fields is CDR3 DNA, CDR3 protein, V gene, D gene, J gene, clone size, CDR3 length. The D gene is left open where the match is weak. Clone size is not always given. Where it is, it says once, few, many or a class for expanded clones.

TGTGCCAGCAGTGAAAAGGGACAGGGCATCGGGGAGCTGTTTTTT | CASSEKGQGIGELFF | TRBV2 | TRBD1 | TRBJ2-2 | few | 15
TGCAGTGCTAGAGGACAGCGTACCTACAATGAGCAGTTCTTC | CSARGQRTYNEQFF | TRBV20-1 | - | TRBJ2-1 | few | 14
TGTGCCAGCAGGAGGTCAGGCCTGGTAAACGAGCAGTACTTC | CASRRSGLVNEQYF | TRBV2 | - | TRBJ2-7 | - | 14
TGCAGCGCCGGAAGGGCTGAAGCTTTCTTT | CSAGRAEAFF | TRBV29-1 | - | TRBJ1-1 | few | 10
TGTGCCAGCAGCTCCGTCTTAGCGGATACGCAGTATTTT | CASSSVLADTQYF | TRBV7-3 | - | TRBJ2-3 | many | 13
TGTGCCAGCAAAGACCAGGGGGCTTATGAAAAACTGTTTTTT | CASKDQGAYEKLFF | TRBV28 | TRBD1 | TRBJ1-4 | many | 14
TGCAGTGCTAGAGATGATTTGCGGTTATGGGAGACCCAGTACTTC | CSARDDLRLWETQYF | TRBV20-1 | - | TRBJ2-5 | few | 15
TGTGCCAGTTGGAACGGGGAGCTGTTTTTT | CASWNGELFF | TRBV12-3/TRBV12-4 | - | TRBJ2-2 | many | 10
TGCAGCGTTGAAGGAGGAGTCCTCTATGGCTACACCTTC | CSVEGGVLYGYTF | TRBV29-1 | - | TRBJ1-2 | - | 13
TGTGCCATCAGTGAGTCGGGGGCCGACTCACCCCTCCACTTT | CAISESGADSPLHF | TRBV10-3 | - | TRBJ1-6 | few | 14
TGCGCCAGCAGCTTGGTGACTTCCCACCGCCTGGATACGCAGTATTTT | CASSLVTSHRLDTQYF | TRBV5-1 | - | TRBJ2-3 | many | 16
TGTGCCAGCAGCCAAGAGGAGACCCAGTACTTC | CASSQEETQYF | TRBV7-2 | - | TRBJ2-5 | many | 11
TGTGCCAGCAGCTCCTCCGGGACAGGGGGCATCGACGAGCAGTACTTC | CASSSSGTGGIDEQYF | TRBV5-6 | TRBD1 | TRBJ2-7 | - | 16
TGTGCCAGCAGCTCTAGCGGGAGGGAGACAGATACGCAGTATTTT | CASSSSGRETDTQYF | TRBV7-2 | TRBD2 | TRBJ2-3 | many | 15
TGTGCCTGGAGTGTACTGGCTGAGCAGTTCTTC | CAWSVLAEQFF | TRBV30 | - | TRBJ2-1 | few | 11
TGTGCCAGTAGTTTAGATGGGGAGGGAGTAAAGACCCAGTACTTC | CASSLDGEGVKTQYF | TRBV19 | TRBD2 | TRBJ2-5 | - | 15
TGTGCCAGCACCCGGGGCAGCCACAACACAGATACGCAGTATTTT | CASTRGSHNTDTQYF | TRBV7-9 | - | TRBJ2-3 | many | 15
TGTGCCAGCAGCCCCCCCGGCTGGAGGTCCTACAATGAGCAGTTCTTC | CASSPPGWRSYNEQFF | TRBV7-2 | - | TRBJ2-1 | many | 16
TGTGCCAGCAGTTACGGCACAGGGAATCCCTACGAGCAGTACTTC | CASSYGTGNPYEQYF | TRBV6-5 | - | TRBJ2-7 | - | 15
TGTGCCAGCAGCTTACTAGAGGCTGGAACGCAGTATTTT | CASSLLEAGTQYF | TRBV7-9 | - | TRBJ2-3 | many | 13
TGTGCCAGCAGCTTGCAGTTGGCGAGCTCCTACGAGCAGTACTTC | CASSLQLASSYEQYF | TRBV5-6 | - | TRBJ2-7 | many | 15
TGTGCCAGCAGCTTAAGGGACAGGGGGAACACTGAAGCTTTCTTT | CASSLRDRGNTEAFF | TRBV7-9 | TRBD1 | TRBJ1-1 | many | 15
TGTGCCAGCAGCTCCAATCTTGAAAAACTGTTTTTT | CASSSNLEKLFF | TRBV7-9 | - | TRBJ1-4 | many | 12
TGTGCCAGCACCCTGGGGTGGCGGAACTATGGCTACACCTTC | CASTLGWRNYGYTF | TRBV28 | - | TRBJ1-2 | - | 14
TGCAGCGTTGATGGACTAGCGGGAGATACGCAGTATTTT | CSVDGLAGDTQYF | TRBV29-1 | TRBD2 | TRBJ2-3 | - | 13
TGTGCCAGCAGCCAAGATGGGACACAGTACAATGAGCAGTTCTTC | CASSQDGTQYNEQFF | TRBV3-1 | - | TRBJ2-1 | few | 15
TGTGCCAGCAGCTGGGATGACAGGGGGACAGATACGCAGTATTTT | CASSWDDRGTDTQYF | TRBV7-2 | TRBD1 | TRBJ2-3 | many | 15
TGTGCCAGCAGTTACTGGGGTTCGGGGGATGAGCAGTTCTTC | CASSYWGSGDEQFF | TRBV6-2/TRBV6-3 | - | TRBJ2-1 | many | 14
TGTGCCAGCTCTGCCGGGGGCCGGGGCAATGAGCAGTTCTTC | CASSAGGRGNEQFF | TRBV6-4 | - | TRBJ2-1 | few | 14
TGTGCCAGCAGCTTAGTGGGACAGGGAGAGACCCAGTACTTC | CASSLVGQGETQYF | TRBV7-2 | TRBD1 | TRBJ2-5 | many | 14
TGTGCCAGCAGCTTCGGCGGGAGGGCCGGGTATACGCAGTATTTT | CASSFGGRAGYTQYF | TRBV7-2 | TRBD2 | TRBJ2-3 | many | 15
TGTGCCAGTAGTGTAAAGTCACCGGGACAGGGAGGCACTGAAGCTTTCTTT | CASSVKSPGQGGTEAFF | TRBV19 | TRBD1 | TRBJ1-1 | - | 17
TGTGCCAGCAGCCGGGACAGGGGGCAATTGGCTTTCTTT | CASSRDRGQLAFF | TRBV7-2 | TRBD1 | TRBJ1-1 | many | 13
TGTGCCACTTGGACAGCGCTTAATCAGCCCCAGCATTTT | CATWTALNQPQHF | TRBV6-2/TRBV6-3 | - | TRBJ1-5 | - | 13
TGTGCCAGCAGTTTTAGGACCGAGAGCAATCAGCCCCAGCATTTT | CASSFRTESNQPQHF | TRBV12-3/TRBV12-4 | - | TRBJ1-5 | many | 15
TGTGCCAGCAGCTTAGAAATAGGGCGGGACACTGAAGCTTTCTTT | CASSLEIGRDTEAFF | TRBV7-2 | - | TRBJ1-1 | - | 15
TGTGCCAGCAGCCTAGGGGGGGTTGGCCAGCCCCAGCATTTT | CASSLGGVGQPQHF | TRBV28 | - | TRBJ1-5 | many | 14
TGTGCCAGCTCACGCGAGACAGGGAAAGAAGGCTACACCTTC | CASSRETGKEGYTF | TRBV18 | TRBD1 | TRBJ1-2 | few | 14
TGTGCCAGCAGCTTAGGCTCCCTTTGGCGACCCAAAAACATTCAGTACTTC | CASSLGSLWRPKNIQYF | TRBV11-2 | - | TRBJ2-4 | many | 17
TGTGCCAGCAGCTCACAGGGTAGGGGGATCACAGATACGCAGTATTTT | CASSSQGRGITDTQYF | TRBV7-2 | - | TRBJ2-3 | many | 16
TGTGCTAGTGGTGCGACGGGGGGGGGCCGAACCGGGGAGCTGTTTTTT | CASGATGGGRTGELFF | TRBV12-5 | TRBD2 | TRBJ2-2 | - | 16
TGTGCCAGCAGTTACTCCGGGACAACCACTACTGGGCAGTACTTC | CASSYSGTTTTGQYF | TRBV6-5 | - | TRBJ2-7 | many | 15
TGCAGTGCTAGCCGGGACAGGGAGAATGGCTACACCTTC | CSASRDRENGYTF | TRBV20-1 | TRBD1 | TRBJ1-2 | - | 13
TGCGCCAGCAGCCAAGGCAGGGGGCCGAACACCGGGAAGCTGTTTTTT | CASSQGRGPNTGKLFF | TRBV4-1 | TRBD1 | TRBJ2-2 | - | 16
TGTGCCAGCAGCCCGGCCAGGGACGGCTATGGCTACACCTTC | CASSPARDGYGYTF | TRBV7-2 | - | TRBJ1-2 | many | 14
TGTGCCAGCAGCTTCAATAGCGGGTCCCAAGCTTTCTTT | CASSFNSGSQAFF | TRBV11-1 | - | TRBJ1-1 | few | 13
TGTGCCAGCAGCCTTAGTCGGGGGGTACCTCAGCCCCAGCATTTT | CASSLSRGVPQPQHF | TRBV7-2 | - | TRBJ1-5 | many | 15
TGTGCCAGCAGTGACAGGATCACGAACACTGAAGCTTTCTTT | CASSDRITNTEAFF | TRBV28 | - | TRBJ1-1 | - | 14
TGTGCCAGTAGTATGCAGGGGAACTATGGCTACACCTTC | CASSMQGNYGYTF | TRBV19 | - | TRBJ1-2 | - | 13
TGTGCCAGCAGCTCAGACCGGGTCTCCTACGAGCAGTACTTC | CASSSDRVSYEQYF | TRBV7-2 | - | TRBJ2-7 | many | 14
TGTGCCAGTAGTTCACGGACAGCCCAAACTGATGGCTACACCTTC | CASSSRTAQTDGYTF | TRBV19 | - | TRBJ1-2 | - | 15
TGTGCCAGTAGTATCCGCGTTTCGATAGCGGGAGGGGCGGAAGAGCAGTACTTC | CASSIRVSIAGGAEEQYF | TRBV19 | TRBD2 | TRBJ2-7 | - | 18
TGTGCCAGTAGGGCGGACGGAGTCGGGACCCAGTACTTC | CASRADGVGTQYF | TRBV19 | - | TRBJ2-5 | many | 13
TGTGCCAGTAGTCTTACGGGGGTGGGGAACACTGAAGCTTTCTTT | CASSLTGVGNTEAFF | TRBV19 | - | TRBJ1-1 | few | 15
TGTGCCAGCAGCTTGGGAACGTATAATCAGCCCCAGCATTTT | CASSLGTYNQPQHF | TRBV5-5 | - | TRBJ1-5 | - | 14
TGTGCCAGCAGCTTCTCGGCAGACCCTAGCACAGATACGCAGTATTTT | CASSFSADPSTDTQYF | TRBV7-2 | - | TRBJ2-3 | many | 16
TGTGCCAGCAGCAGTGCCTTGGGGCTTCTGTACTTC | CASSSALGLLYF | TRBV5-6 | - | TRBJ2-7 | - | 12
TGCAGTGCTCCGACAGGGCCTAACGCTGAAGCTTTCTTT | CSAPTGPNAEAFF | TRBV20-1 | TRBD1 | TRBJ1-1 | few | 13
TGTGCCAGCAGTTCCTCAGGGACCCCTTCCAATGAGCAGTTCTTC | CASSSSGTPSNEQFF | TRBV6-2/TRBV6-3 | - | TRBJ2-1 | few | 15
TGTGCTAGTGGTTTTGGGACAGCAACCCTCTATGGCTACACCTTC | CASGFGTATLYGYTF | TRBV12-5 | TRBD1 | TRBJ1-2 | many | 15